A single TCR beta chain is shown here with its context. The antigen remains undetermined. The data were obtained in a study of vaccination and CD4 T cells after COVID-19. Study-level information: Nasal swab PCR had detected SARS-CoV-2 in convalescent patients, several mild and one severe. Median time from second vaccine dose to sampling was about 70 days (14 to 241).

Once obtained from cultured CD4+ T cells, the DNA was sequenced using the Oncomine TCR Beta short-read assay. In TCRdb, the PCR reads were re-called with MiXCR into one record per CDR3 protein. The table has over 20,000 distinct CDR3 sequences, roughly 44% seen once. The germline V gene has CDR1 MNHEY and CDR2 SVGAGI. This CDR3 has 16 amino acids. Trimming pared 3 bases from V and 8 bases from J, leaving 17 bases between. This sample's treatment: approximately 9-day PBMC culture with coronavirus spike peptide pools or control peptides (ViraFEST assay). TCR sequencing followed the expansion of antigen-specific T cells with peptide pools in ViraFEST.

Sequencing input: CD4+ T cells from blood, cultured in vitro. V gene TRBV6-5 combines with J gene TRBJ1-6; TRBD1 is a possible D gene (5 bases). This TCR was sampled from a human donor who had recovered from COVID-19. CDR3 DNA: TGTGCCAGCAGTTATGATGGAGGGGACGGGGATTCACCCCTCCACTTT. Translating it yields CASSYDGGDGDSPLHF.